This T cell receptor (beta chain) is from a study of blood T cell repertoires in COVID-19. Overall study: Samples taken during acute and convalescent COVID-19 were collected in the United States, Italy and Spain. The analysed material was cDNA or gDNA that came from T cells, B-cell-depleted T cells, or PBMCs.

As processed by the authors: For nucleated cells, counts were estimated from reference gene primer amplification. Sequencing used immunoSEQ multiplex PCR; TCRdb keeps in-frame clones, though not all of them. V, J and clone size derive from that table, while D and trimming were established from the DNA sequence. This sample has some 150,000 clones; just under 85% occur once, and the top ten carry about 3.2%. The TCR originated in a woman in her forties with active or convalescent COVID-19. The sample was peripheral blood.

The CDR3 DNA reads TGTGCCATCCGAGCACAGGACTCACCCCTCCACTTT. Amino acids: CAIRAQDSPLHF. The chain employs TRBV10-3 and TRBJ1-6; D perhaps matches TRBD1 (5 bases). CDR1 is ENHRY, CDR2 SYGVKD, per germline. This CDR3 spans 12 amino acids. The V end was cut by 8 bases, the J end by 10 bases, with 12 bases between.